A selection of T cell receptor beta chains follows, all from one sample in a study of control samples from healthy donors and cancer patients. Only in-frame clones appear in the TCRdb table, and some are missing; sequencing was by immunoSEQ multiplex PCR. The data show around 190,000 clones, with around 90% seen just once and 1.2% to 1.5% held by the top ten. The sequenced material came from blood. Receptors originate from a man aged 25 to 45 in good health. Both conserved end residues are part of each CDR3. A D gene is named only where the DNA matches it firmly. Size is stated for part of the rows, as once, few or many counts, or as a class when the clone is expanded.

d_gene	j_gene	abundance	v_gene	CDR3aa	CDR3nt
.	TRBJ2-5	.	TRBV29-1	CSVQSGLGTQYF	TGCAGCGTTCAATCGGGGTTGGGGACCCAGTACTTC
.	TRBJ2-3	.	TRBV9	CASSLDSSSTDTQYF	TGTGCCAGCAGCTTAGACAGTTCTAGCACAGATACGCAGTATTTT
.	TRBJ2-2	.	TRBV24-1	CATSDPRGDGTGELFF	TGTGCCACCAGTGACCCCAGGGGTGACGGCACCGGGGAGCTGTTTTTT
.	TRBJ2-4	.	TRBV7-9	CASSPTAELSEAKNIQYF	TGTGCCAGCAGTCCTACAGCCGAACTTTCTGAAGCCAAAAACATTCAGTACTTC
.	TRBJ2-5	.	TRBV28	CASRPQGKTQYF	TGTGCCAGCAGGCCGCAGGGGAAGACCCAGTACTTC
TRBD2	TRBJ2-1	.	TRBV15	CATSRAPSGRARNEQFF	TGTGCCACCAGCAGGGCGCCTAGCGGGAGGGCCAGGAATGAGCAGTTCTTC
.	TRBJ2-7	.	TRBV18	CASSKVLGSYEQYF	TGTGCCAGCTCAAAGGTCCTAGGTTCCTACGAGCAGTACTTC
.	TRBJ1-2	.	TRBV11-2	CASSLRWGATSYGYTF	TGTGCCAGCAGCCTGCGGTGGGGGGCCACCAGCTATGGCTACACCTTC
.	TRBJ1-1	once	TRBV3-1/TRBV3-2	CASSRERRTEAFF	TGTGCCAGCAGCCGGGAGAGAAGGACTGAAGCTTTCTTT
.	TRBJ2-6	.	TRBV10-2	CASSESGGSGANVLTF	TGCGCCAGCAGTGAGTCGGGAGGCTCTGGGGCCAACGTCCTGACTTTC
.	TRBJ2-5	.	TRBV11-2	CASSFTIFRSQYF	TGTGCCAGCAGCTTTACTATCTTTCGAAGCCAGTACTTC
.	TRBJ1-1	.	TRBV29-1	CSVDGSSMNTEAFF	TGCAGCGTTGATGGCAGTTCAATGAACACTGAAGCTTTCTTT
.	TRBJ1-2	few	TRBV5-5	CASSLADRDYGYTF	TGTGCCAGCAGCTTGGCCGATCGGGACTATGGCTACACCTTC
.	TRBJ2-2	once	TRBV7-9	CASSLAGAFTGELFF	TGTGCCAGCAGCTTAGCAGGGGCGTTCACCGGGGAGCTGTTTTTT
TRBD1	TRBJ2-7	once	TRBV19	CATRTGNSYEQYF	TGTGCCACCCGGACAGGGAATAGCTACGAGCAGTACTTC
.	TRBJ1-4	.	TRBV5-1	CASSPSVQGRVEKLFF	TGCGCCAGCAGCCCCAGTGTGCAGGGGCGGGTTGAAAAACTGTTTTTT
.	TRBJ2-1	.	TRBV4-2	CASSQSAGRHPTYNEQFF	TGTGCCAGCAGCCAGTCCGCGGGGAGACACCCAACCTACAATGAGCAGTTCTTC
TRBD1	TRBJ2-3	.	TRBV24-1	CATSDPPGQGLGTQYF	TGTGCCACCAGTGATCCGCCGGGACAGGGTTTGGGTACGCAGTATTTT
TRBD2	TRBJ2-7	.	TRBV27	CASSLSLAGVVYEQYF	TGTGCCAGCAGTTTATCGCTGGCGGGAGTGGTGTACGAGCAGTACTTC
TRBD1	TRBJ1-2	.	TRBV2	CASSERGQGGYGYTF	TGTGCCAGCAGTGAAAGGGGGCAGGGCGGCTATGGCTACACCTTC
.	TRBJ2-7	.	TRBV10-3	CAIRTTSTYEQYF	TGTGCCATCAGAACGACTAGTACCTACGAGCAGTACTTC
TRBD1	TRBJ2-7	few	TRBV7-3	CASSQAPGQIYEQYF	TGTGCCAGCAGCCAGGCCCCGGGACAGATCTACGAGCAGTACTTC